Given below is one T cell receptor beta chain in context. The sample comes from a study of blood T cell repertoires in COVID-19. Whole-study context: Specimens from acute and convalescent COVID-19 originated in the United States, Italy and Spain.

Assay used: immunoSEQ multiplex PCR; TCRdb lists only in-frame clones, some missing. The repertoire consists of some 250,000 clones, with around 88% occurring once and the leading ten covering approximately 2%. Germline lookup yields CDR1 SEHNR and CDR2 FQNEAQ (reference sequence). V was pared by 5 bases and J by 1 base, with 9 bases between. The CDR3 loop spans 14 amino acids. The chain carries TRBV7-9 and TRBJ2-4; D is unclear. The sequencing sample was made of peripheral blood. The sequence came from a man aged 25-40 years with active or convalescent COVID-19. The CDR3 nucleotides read TGTGCCAGCAGCCTGAATAGCGCCAAAAACATTCAGTACTTC. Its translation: CASSLNSAKNIQYF. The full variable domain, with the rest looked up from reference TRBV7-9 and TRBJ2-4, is DTGVSQNPRHKITKRGQNVTFRCDPISEHNRLYWYRQTLGQGPEFLTYFQNEAQLEKSRLLSDRFSAERPKGSFSTLEIQRTEQGDSAMYLCASSLNSAKNIQYFGAGTRLSVL.